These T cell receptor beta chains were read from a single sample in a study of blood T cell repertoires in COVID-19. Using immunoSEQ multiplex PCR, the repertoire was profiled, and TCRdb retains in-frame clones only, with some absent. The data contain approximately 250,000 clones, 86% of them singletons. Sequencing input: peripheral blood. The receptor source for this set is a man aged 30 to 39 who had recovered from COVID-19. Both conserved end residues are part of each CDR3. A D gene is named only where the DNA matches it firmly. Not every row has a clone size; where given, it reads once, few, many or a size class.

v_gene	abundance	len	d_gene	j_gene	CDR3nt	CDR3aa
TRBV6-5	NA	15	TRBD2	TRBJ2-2	TGTGCCAGCAGTTTCCCGGGACTAGCGCCCGGGGAGCTGTTTTTT	CASSFPGLAPGELFF
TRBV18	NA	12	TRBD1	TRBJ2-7	TGTGCCAGCTCACCGACAGGGAACGAGCAGTACTTC	CASSPTGNEQYF
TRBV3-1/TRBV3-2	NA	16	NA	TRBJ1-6	TGTGCCAGCAGCCAGGACAACGGCCCTTATAATTCACCCCTCCACTTT	CASSQDNGPYNSPLHF
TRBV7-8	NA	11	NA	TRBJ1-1	TGTGCCAGCAGCTACGCTCGGGAAGCTTTCTTT	CASSYAREAFF
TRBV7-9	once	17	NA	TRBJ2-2	TGTGCCAGCAGCGTCAGAACAGGGACCCCTTCCACCGGGGAGCTGTTTTTT	CASSVRTGTPSTGELFF
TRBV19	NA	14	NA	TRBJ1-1	TGTGCCAGTAGTACCAACCGGGGGAACACTGAAGCTTTCTTT	CASSTNRGNTEAFF
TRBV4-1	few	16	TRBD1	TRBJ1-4	TGCGCCAGCAGCCATCAATCGGGACAGTTTAATGAAAAACTGTTTTTT	CASSHQSGQFNEKLFF
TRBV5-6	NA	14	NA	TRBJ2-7	TGTGCCAGCAGCTTTCCAGGGGATTTTTACGAGCAGTACTTC	CASSFPGDFYEQYF
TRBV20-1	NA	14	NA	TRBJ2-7	TGCAGTGCTAGTTCCGGGACTGGAGCATACGAGCAGTACTTC	CSASSGTGAYEQYF
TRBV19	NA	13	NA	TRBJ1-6	TGTGCCAGTAGAGAGGGTGGCATGGACCGGGTTTTCTTT	CASREGGMDRVFF
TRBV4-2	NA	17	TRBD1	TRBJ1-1	TGTGCCAGCAGCCCCTGGGGACAGGGAGAGAGGAACACTGAAGCTTTCTTT	CASSPWGQGERNTEAFF
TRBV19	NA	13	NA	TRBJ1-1	TGTGCCAGTAGTACAGGAATGAACACTGAAGCTTTCTTT	CASSTGMNTEAFF
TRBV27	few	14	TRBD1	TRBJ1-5	TGTGCCAGCAGTTCACAGGGGGGCAGTCAGCCCCAGCATTTT	CASSSQGGSQPQHF
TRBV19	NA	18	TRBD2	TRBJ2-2	TGTGCCAGTAGTATAGATCCCCCCAGCGGGGGGGCCTCCGGGGAGCTGTTTTTT	CASSIDPPSGGASGELFF
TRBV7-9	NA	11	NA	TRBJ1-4	TGTGCCAGCAGCTTCTCGGAAAAACTGTTTTTT	CASSFSEKLFF